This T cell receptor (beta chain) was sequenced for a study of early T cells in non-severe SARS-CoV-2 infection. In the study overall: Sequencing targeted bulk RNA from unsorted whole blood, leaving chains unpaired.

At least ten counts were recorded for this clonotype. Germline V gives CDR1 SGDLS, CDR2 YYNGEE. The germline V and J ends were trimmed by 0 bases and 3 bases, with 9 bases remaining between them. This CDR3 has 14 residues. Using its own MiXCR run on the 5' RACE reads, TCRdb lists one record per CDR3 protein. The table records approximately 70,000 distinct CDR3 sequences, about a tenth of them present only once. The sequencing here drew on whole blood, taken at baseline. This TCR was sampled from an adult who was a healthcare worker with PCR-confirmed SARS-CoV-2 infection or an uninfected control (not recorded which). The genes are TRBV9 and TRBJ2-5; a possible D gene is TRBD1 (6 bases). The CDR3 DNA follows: TGTGCCAGCAGCGTAGGCAACAGGGAAGAGACCCAGTACTTC. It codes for CASSVGNREETQYF.